The 13 T cell receptor beta chains below all came from one sample that was sequenced in a study. TCRdb reanalysed the 5' RACE reads using MiXCR and keeps one entry per CDR3 protein. The table has around 6,400 distinct CDR3 sequences, 55% to 60% seen once. Material: tumor-infiltrating memory CD4+ T cells sorted from the breast tumor. Subset defined: memory CD4+ T cells, CD4+CD45RO+CD25-. These receptors came from a female donor with breast cancer.

The chain recombines TRBV11-3 with TRBJ2-3, with D possibly being TRBD1 (5 bases). The CDR3 is made up of 14 amino acids. The V end lost 7 bases, the J end lost 5 bases, and 16 bases lay between the germline ends. Germline CDR1 reads SGHNT; CDR2 reads YENEEA. CDR3 nucleotides: TGTGCCAGCACCCCCCCCTCTCAGGGAGATACGCAGTATTTT. It codes for CASTPPSQGDTQYF.

The CDR3 DNA reads TGTGCCAGCAGCTTGGATTCGACCCAGTACTTC. This encodes CASSLDSTQYF. The rearrangement joins TRBV5-6 to TRBJ2-5; no firm D call. This CDR3 comprises 11 residues. V was cut by 0 bases and J by 7 bases, with 4 bases left in between. CDR1 and CDR2 from the germline V gene are SGHDT and YYEEEE.

The J gene is TRBJ2-5, the V gene TRBV2, with D perhaps TRBD2 (5 bases). This CDR3 comprises 12 residues. From germline, CDR1 is SNHLY and CDR2 FYNNEI. Trimming removed 3 bases at V and 9 bases at J, with 11 bases between. CDR3 sequence: CASSERGLAQYF. CDR3 DNA: TGTGCCAGCAGTGAGAGAGGGTTGGCCCAGTACTTC.

The chain employs TRBV5-1 and TRBJ2-5; 12 nucleotides match TRBD1. CDR3 length: 16 amino acids. Germline CDR1 is SGHRS and CDR2 is YFSETQ. The V segment lost 6 bases and the J segment 3 bases; nucleotides outside the gene matches: 9. The CDR3 nucleotides are TGCGCCAGCACACATGGGGACAGGGGGCGCGAAGAGACCCAGTACTTC. It is translated as CASTHGDRGREETQYF.

The chain couples TRBV24-1 to TRBJ1-1; D call uncertain. This CDR3 has 11 amino acids. Trimming stripped 4 bases from V and 8 bases from J, with 7 bases between. CDR1 and CDR2 (germline): KGHDR, SFDVKD. CDR3 sequence reads: CATSDSREAFF. Here the CDR3 DNA reads TGTGCCACCAGTGACTCAAGGGAAGCTTTCTTT.

This clonotype was counted only a few times. The chain is built from TRBV5-1 and TRBJ2-3, with 8 bases that match TRBD1. The CDR3 spans 14 residues. In germline, CDR1 is SGHRS, CDR2 YFSETQ. V lost 4 bases and J lost 0; bases outside the gene matches: 1. The CDR3 DNA sequence: TGCGCCAGCAGCCGGACAGGGAGCACAGATACGCAGTATTTT. Translation gives CASSRTGSTDTQYF.

The rearrangement links TRBV29-1 to TRBJ2-3; 8 bases line up with TRBD2. This CDR3 has 16 residues. The ends lost 6 bases at V and 0 bases at J; junction bases unmatched: 11. The germline V gene has CDR1 SQVTM and CDR2 ANQGSEA. CDR3: CSVLLTSGSSTDTQYF. CDR3 bases: TGCAGCGTCCTGCTTACTAGCGGCTCTAGCACAGATACGCAGTATTTT.

This clonotype has more than one count but fewer than ten. The chain employs TRBV20-1 and TRBJ2-1; a weak D match, TRBD2 (6 bases). CDR3 size: 11 residues. In germline, CDR1 is DFQATT, CDR2 SNEGSKA (reference sequence). V was trimmed by 5 bases and J by 9 bases, leaving 11 bases between them. The CDR3 nucleotides are TGCAGTGCTCCGGGGGTAGGTGAGCAGTTCTTC. Translated: CSAPGVGEQFF.

About this clonotype: At one end the junction does not follow the germline gene, possibly because of a read error. The J gene is TRBJ2-1, the V gene TRBV2, with a weak D call TRBD2 (6 bases). Looked up from germline, CDR1 is SNHLY and CDR2 is FYNNEI. CDR3 size: 14 residues. The CDR3 is CARSDGGTYNEQFF. Here the CDR3 DNA reads TGTGCCCGCAGTGACGGCGGGACCTACAATGAGCAGTTCTTC.

The V and J genes are TRBV20-1 and TRBJ1-2; 7 nucleotides match TRBD1. V was clipped by 6 bases and J by 4 bases; unmatched bases: 11. The CDR3 has 14 amino acids. Germline V gives CDR1 DFQATT, CDR2 SNEGSKA (reference sequence). The CDR3 loop reads CSAPTGQDGYGYTF. In DNA form, the CDR3 reads TGCAGTGCGCCGACTGGACAGGACGGCTATGGCTACACCTTC.

CDR3 amino acids: CASNSQGASPLHF. The DNA for the CDR3 is TGTGCCAGCAATAGCCAGGGGGCTTCACCCCTCCACTTT. The rearrangement joins TRBV6-6 to TRBJ1-6; 8 bases agree with TRBD1. The CDR3 sequence is 13 residues long. The germline V gene has CDR1 MNHNY and CDR2 SVGAGI (reference sequence). Trimming cost V 7 bases and J 9 bases; bases outside gene matches: 5.

For this clonotype: The junction and the germline gene differ at one end; a read error may be behind it. The chain joins TRBV12-3 or TRBV12-4 to TRBJ1-1; D call uncertain. There are 14 residues in the CDR3. CDR3 DNA: TGTGACAGCAGTTTAGTCCCCCCGGCGACTGAAGCTTTCTTT. Translated: CDSSLVPPATEAFF.

This clonotype has just one count. The chain couples TRBV11-3 to TRBJ2-7; D not resolved. CDR3 length: 15 amino acids. Per the germline V gene, CDR1 is SGHNT and CDR2 is YENEEA. V was clipped by 5 bases and J by 4 bases, with 18 bases between them. This chain's CDR3 is CASSPEATFRYEQYF. The CDR3 DNA reads as TGTGCCAGCAGCCCCGAGGCTACATTTCGATACGAGCAGTACTTC. Full variable domain (rest looked up from reference TRBV11-3 and TRBJ2-7): EAGVVQSPRYKIIEKKQPVAFWCNPISGHNTLYWYLQNLGQGPELLIRYENEEAVDDSQLPKDRFSAERLKGVDSTLKIQPAELGDSAVYLCASSPEATFRYEQYFGPGTRLTVT.